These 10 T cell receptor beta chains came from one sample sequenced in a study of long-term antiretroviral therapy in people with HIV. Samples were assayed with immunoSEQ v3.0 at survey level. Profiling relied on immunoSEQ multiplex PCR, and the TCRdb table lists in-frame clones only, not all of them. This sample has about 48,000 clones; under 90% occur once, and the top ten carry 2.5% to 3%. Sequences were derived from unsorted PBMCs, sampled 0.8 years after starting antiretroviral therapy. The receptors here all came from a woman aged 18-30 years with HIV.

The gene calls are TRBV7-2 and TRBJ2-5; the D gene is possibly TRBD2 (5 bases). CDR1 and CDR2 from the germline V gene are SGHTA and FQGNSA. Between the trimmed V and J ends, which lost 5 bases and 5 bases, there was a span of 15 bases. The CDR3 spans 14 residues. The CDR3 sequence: CASSPRQGGETQYF. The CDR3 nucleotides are TGTGCCAGCAGCCCCAGACAAGGCGGGGAGACCCAGTACTTC.

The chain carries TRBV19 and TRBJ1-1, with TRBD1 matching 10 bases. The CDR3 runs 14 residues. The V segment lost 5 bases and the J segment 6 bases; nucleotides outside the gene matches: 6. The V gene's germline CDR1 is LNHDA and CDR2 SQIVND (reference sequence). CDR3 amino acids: CASSSGTGVPEAFF. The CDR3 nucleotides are TGTGCCAGTAGTTCCGGGACAGGGGTGCCTGAAGCTTTCTTT.

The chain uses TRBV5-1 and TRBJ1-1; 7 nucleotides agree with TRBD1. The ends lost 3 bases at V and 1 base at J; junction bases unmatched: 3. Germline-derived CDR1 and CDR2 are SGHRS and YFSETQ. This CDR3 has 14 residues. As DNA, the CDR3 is TGCGCCAGCAGCTGGAGGGGGCCGAACACTGAAGCTTTCTTT. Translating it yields CASSWRGPNTEAFF.

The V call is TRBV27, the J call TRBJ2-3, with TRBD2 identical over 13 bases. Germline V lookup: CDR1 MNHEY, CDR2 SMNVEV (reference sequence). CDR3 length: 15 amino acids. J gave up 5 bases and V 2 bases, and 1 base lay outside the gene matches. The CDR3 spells CASSLTSGRVDTQYF. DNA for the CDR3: TGTGCCAGCAGTTTAACTAGCGGGAGGGTAGATACGCAGTATTTT.

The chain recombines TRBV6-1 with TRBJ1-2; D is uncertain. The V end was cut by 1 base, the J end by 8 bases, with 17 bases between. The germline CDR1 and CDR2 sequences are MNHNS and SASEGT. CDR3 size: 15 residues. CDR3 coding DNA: TGTGCCAGCAGTGAAGTAACAGCCCTCTTAGGAGGCTACACCTTC. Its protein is CASSEVTALLGGYTF.

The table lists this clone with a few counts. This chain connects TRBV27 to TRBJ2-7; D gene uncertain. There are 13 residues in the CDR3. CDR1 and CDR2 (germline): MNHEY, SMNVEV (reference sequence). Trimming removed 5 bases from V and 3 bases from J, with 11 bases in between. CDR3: CASSEGHRYEQYF. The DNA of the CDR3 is TGTGCCAGCAGTGAAGGCCACCGCTACGAGCAGTACTTC.

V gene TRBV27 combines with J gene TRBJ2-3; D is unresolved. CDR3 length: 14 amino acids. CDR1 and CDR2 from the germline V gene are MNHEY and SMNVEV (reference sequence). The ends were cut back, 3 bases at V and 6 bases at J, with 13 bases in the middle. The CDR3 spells CASSFMGTPDTQYF. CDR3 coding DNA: TGTGCCAGCAGTTTCATGGGAACACCCGATACGCAGTATTTT.

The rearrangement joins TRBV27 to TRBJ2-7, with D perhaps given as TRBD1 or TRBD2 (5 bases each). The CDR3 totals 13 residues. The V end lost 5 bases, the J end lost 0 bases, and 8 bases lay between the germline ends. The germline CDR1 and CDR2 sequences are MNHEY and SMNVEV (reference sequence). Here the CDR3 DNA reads TGTGCCAGCAGTCTAGGGACCTCCTACGAGCAGTACTTC. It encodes CASSLGTSYEQYF.

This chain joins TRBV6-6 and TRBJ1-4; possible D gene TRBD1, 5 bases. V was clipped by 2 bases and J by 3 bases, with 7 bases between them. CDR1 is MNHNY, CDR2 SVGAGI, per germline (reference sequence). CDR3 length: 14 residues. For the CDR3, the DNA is TGTGCCAGCAGTTACGGAGGGGCTAATGAAAAACTGTTTTTT. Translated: CASSYGGANEKLFF.

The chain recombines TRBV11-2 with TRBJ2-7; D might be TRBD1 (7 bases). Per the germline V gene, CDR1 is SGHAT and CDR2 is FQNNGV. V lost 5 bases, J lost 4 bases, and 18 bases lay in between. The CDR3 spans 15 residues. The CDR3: CASSQYRGLIYEQYF. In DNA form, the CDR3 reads TGTGCCAGCAGCCAGTACAGGGGACTGATTTACGAGCAGTACTTC.